The 29 T cell receptor beta chains below come from one sample, sequenced in a study of blood T cell repertoires in COVID-19. Sequenced by immunoSEQ multiplex PCR; TCRdb stores in-frame clones only, minus some. The sample holds 250,000 or so clones; around nine tenths are singletons and the top ten take over 2%. Sample: PBMCs or T cells enriched from blood (not recorded which). The receptors were gathered from a woman aged 18-29 years who had recovered from COVID-19.

The chain recombines TRBV4-2 with TRBJ2-7, with 9 bases identical to TRBD1. J lost 5 bases, V lost 3 bases, and 14 bases had no gene match. CDR1 is LGHNA, CDR2 YNFKEQ, per germline. The CDR3 runs to 17 residues. The CDR3 is CASSQEAVNRGQNEQYF. As DNA, the CDR3 is TGTGCCAGCAGCCAGGAAGCCGTAAACAGGGGGCAAAACGAGCAGTACTTC.

This clone has only a few counts. The V call is TRBV7-9, the J call TRBJ2-7; D is possibly TRBD1 (5 bases). Germline V gene data show CDR1 as SEHNR and CDR2 as FQNEAQ (reference sequence). V shed 1 base and J shed 4 bases, with 20 bases lying between them. This CDR3 is 17 amino acids long. The CDR3 loop is CASSLGTDTQVPYEQYF. The CDR3 region has the DNA TGTGCCAGCAGCTTAGGCACGGACACTCAAGTCCCGTACGAGCAGTACTTC.

The genes are TRBV5-8 and TRBJ1-6; D perhaps matches TRBD1 (5 bases). From germline, CDR1 is SGHTS and CDR2 YDEGEE. V lost 4 bases to trimming and J lost 9 bases, with 17 bases between them. This CDR3 is 15 amino acids long. The CDR3 region is CASSGPGRAASPLHF. CDR3 DNA sequence: TGTGCCAGCAGCGGACCGGGCAGGGCGGCTTCACCCCTCCACTTT.

The genes are TRBV27 and TRBJ2-5, with TRBD2 identical over 9 bases. The CDR3 is made up of 15 amino acids. V shed 5 bases and J 5 bases; nucleotides not matched to a gene: 9. Germline loops: CDR1 MNHEY, CDR2 SMNVEV (reference sequence). This chain's CDR3 is CASSKIAGDPETQYF. DNA for the CDR3: TGTGCCAGCAGTAAAATAGCGGGAGATCCGGAGACCCAGTACTTC.

V gene TRBV7-2 combines with J gene TRBJ2-7, with 10 bases that match TRBD2. V was clipped by 1 base and J by 5 bases; unmatched bases: 11. The CDR3 spans 17 residues. CDR1 is SGHTA and CDR2 is FQGNSA in the germline V gene. The CDR3: CASSLGSSGGSPDEQYF. The DNA of the CDR3 is TGTGCCAGCAGCTTAGGCTCTAGCGGGGGCTCTCCAGACGAGCAGTACTTC.

The rearrangement joins TRBV6-5 to TRBJ2-3, with TRBD1 matching over 9 bases. This CDR3 is 15 amino acids long. From germline, CDR1 is MNHEY and CDR2 SVGAGI. V gave up 4 bases and J gave up 1 base; unmatched junction bases: 3. CDR3 coding DNA: TGTGCCAGCAGTTGGGGACAGGGACGCACAGATACGCAGTATTTT. Translation gives CASSWGQGRTDTQYF.

This clone was seen a single time. This sequence joins TRBV11-3 and TRBJ2-5; D remains ambiguous. This CDR3 region has 13 residues. Trimming removed 1 base from V and 4 bases from J, with 7 bases in between. CDR1 is SGHNT and CDR2 is YENEEA in the germline V gene. This CDR3 is CASSLAHPETQYF. CDR3 DNA: TGTGCCAGCAGCTTAGCCCATCCAGAGACCCAGTACTTC.

The chain has TRBV7-9 and TRBJ2-2; D is unclear. The CDR3 covers 15 residues. V was clipped by 3 bases and J by 7 bases, with 15 bases between them. Germline CDR1 reads SEHNR; CDR2 reads FQNEAQ (reference sequence). Written as DNA, the CDR3 is TGTGCCAGCAGCTTGGCAGATTTAGCTCTCGGGGAGCTGTTTTTT. It yields the protein CASSLADLALGELFF.

V usage is TRBV11-2 and J usage is TRBJ2-1; 9 bases are shared with TRBD1. The CDR3 runs to 16 residues. The J segment lost 4 bases and the V segment lost 4 bases, leaving 8 bases of the junction unmatched. Germline V gene lookup returns CDR1 SGHAT and CDR2 FQNNGV. CDR3 loop: CASSSMTGTGYNEQFF. The CDR3 nucleotides read TGTGCCAGCAGCTCGATGACCGGGACAGGGTACAATGAGCAGTTCTTC.

The V call is TRBV5-1, the J call TRBJ2-7, with TRBD1 matching over 7 bases. V lost 2 bases, J lost 1 base, and 6 bases stayed unmatched. Germline values: CDR1 SGHRS, CDR2 YFSETQ. The CDR3 contains 15 residues. The CDR3 loop reads CASSFTPGQSYEQYF. The CDR3 DNA is TGCGCCAGCAGCTTTACACCGGGACAGTCCTACGAGCAGTACTTC.

The chain recombines TRBV4-3 with TRBJ1-4, with 10 bases lining up with TRBD1. The CDR3 totals 16 residues. The V segment lost 1 base and the J segment 7 bases; nucleotides outside the gene matches: 6. Germline V gene data show CDR1 as LGHNA and CDR2 as YSLEER. Here the CDR3 DNA reads TGCGCCAGCAGCCAAGGGGAGGGACAGGGGAGTGAAAAACTGTTTTTT. It specifies CASSQGEGQGSEKLFF.

This clone has just one count. The gene calls are TRBV9 and TRBJ2-7; 7 bases match TRBD2. This CDR3 has 19 amino acids. Germline lookup yields CDR1 SGDLS and CDR2 YYNGEE. The junction had 23 bases not matched to a gene; V was cut back by 3 bases and J by 5 bases. CDR3 region: CASSAQGGDLAAEQNEQYF. The DNA of the CDR3 is TGTGCCAGCAGCGCTCAGGGCGGGGATCTAGCGGCAGAGCAGAACGAGCAGTACTTC.

The chain has TRBV9 and TRBJ1-3; D may be TRBD1 (5 bases). Germline assignment: CDR1 SGDLS and CDR2 YYNGEE. V dropped 3 bases and J dropped 4 bases, with 14 bases sitting between them. This CDR3 spans 15 amino acids. The CDR3 sequence is CASSAGTSFGNTIYF. Here the CDR3 DNA reads TGTGCCAGCAGCGCCGGGACTTCCTTCGGAAACACCATATATTTT.

The chain recombines TRBV2 with TRBJ1-5; no clear D. Germline V gives CDR1 SNHLY, CDR2 FYNNEI. V was shortened by 4 bases and J by 0 bases, with 7 bases between the two germline ends. This CDR3 has 14 amino acids. The CDR3 DNA reads as TGTGCCAGCAGTGTACTCTATAGCAATCAGCCCCAGCATTTT. It is translated as CASSVLYSNQPQHF.

J is TRBJ1-1 and V is TRBV29-1; no reliable D call. Per the germline V gene, CDR1 is SQVTM and CDR2 is ANQGSEA. The V gene lost 5 bases and the J gene lost 1 base, with 8 bases spanning the gap. This CDR3 has 12 amino acids. The CDR3 DNA reads TGCAGCGTTACTACATCGAACACTGAAGCTTTCTTT. Translated, it gives CSVTTSNTEAFF.

V gene TRBV13 combines with J gene TRBJ1-6, with D possibly matching TRBD1 (5 bases). V lost 4 bases and J 7 bases, leaving 11 bases between the germline ends. This CDR3 region has 14 residues. Germline V gene sequence: CDR1 PRHDT, CDR2 FYEKMQ (reference sequence). The DNA of the CDR3 is TGTGCCAGCAGCTCAGGGAGGGCAAATTCACCCCTCCACTTT. Protein sequence: CASSSGRANSPLHF.

V is TRBV6-4 and J is TRBJ1-6, with a weak D call TRBD1 (6 bases). This CDR3 contains 16 residues. Between the trimmed V and J ends, which lost 8 bases and 6 bases, there was a span of 20 bases. Germline CDR1 reads MRHNA; CDR2 reads SNTAGT. The CDR3 DNA follows: TGTGCCAGCGGCGAGCAAAAGGGACAAAGTAATTCACCCCTCCACTTT. This gives the protein CASGEQKGQSNSPLHF.

The chain combines TRBV28 with TRBJ1-1, with 8 bases matching TRBD1. The germline gives CDR1 MDHEN, CDR2 SYDVKM. This CDR3 is built from 17 residues. Losses at the gene ends were 3 bases for V and 4 bases for J; bases not matched to a gene: 13. CDR3: CASSFMVGQGGATEAFF. DNA for the CDR3: TGTGCCAGCAGTTTTATGGTAGGACAGGGTGGGGCCACTGAAGCTTTCTTT.

The chain uses TRBV7-8 and TRBJ2-1; 9 nucleotides match TRBD2. CDR1 is SGHVS, CDR2 FQNEAQ, per germline. Trimming cost V 2 bases and J 1 base; bases outside gene matches: 12. The CDR3 is made up of 19 amino acids. The CDR3 sequence is CASSLRREGHILSYNEQFF. The CDR3 DNA follows: TGTGCCAGCAGCTTACGGCGGGAGGGCCATATATTGTCCTACAATGAGCAGTTCTTC.

The V and J genes are TRBV18 and TRBJ1-2; D not resolved. Germline V CDR1 and CDR2: KGHSH, LQKENI. This CDR3 has 12 amino acids. V gave up 5 bases and J gave up 6 bases, with 10 bases separating them. The CDR3 is CASSSAGDGYTF. The CDR3 DNA reads TGTGCCAGCTCAAGCGCGGGAGATGGCTACACCTTC. Filled out from reference TRBV18 and TRBJ1-2, the complete variable domain reads NAGVMQNPRHLVRRRGQEARLRCSPMKGHSHVYWYRQLPEEGLKFMVYLQKENIIDESGMPKERFSAEFPKEGPSILRIQQVVRGDSAAYFCASSSAGDGYTFGSGTRLTVV.

Only a few counts were recorded for this clone. The genes are TRBV6-8 and TRBJ2-7, with 9 bases that match TRBD1. The trim removed 7 bases at V and 2 bases at J, leaving 9 bases unmatched. Germline V lookup: CDR1 MNHGY, CDR2 SAAAGT. This CDR3 comprises 15 residues. The CDR3 nucleotides are TGTGCCAGCAACCTCGGACAGGGGCGAACCTACGAGCAGTACTTC. Residues: CASNLGQGRTYEQYF.

The gene calls are TRBV19 and TRBJ2-1; 11 nucleotides agree with TRBD2. The trim removed 0 bases at V and 4 bases at J, leaving 8 bases unmatched. This CDR3 contains 18 residues. Germline assignment: CDR1 LNHDA and CDR2 SQIVND (reference sequence). In DNA form, the CDR3 reads TGTGCCAGTAGTATAGAGGATACGGGACTAGCGGATTACAATGAGCAGTTCTTC. This encodes CASSIEDTGLADYNEQFF.

The chain uses TRBV15 and TRBJ1-3; maybe TRBD1 (6 bases). CDR1 LNHNV and CDR2 YYDKDF come from the germline V gene (reference sequence). With 5 bases removed from V and 0 bases from J, the gap between germline ends came to 14 bases. The CDR3 has 16 amino acids. CDR3 in amino acids: CATSGDRDNSGNTIYF. The CDR3 coding sequence is TGTGCCACCAGCGGGGACCGGGACAACTCTGGAAACACCATATATTTT.

The chain joins TRBV18 to TRBJ2-1; possible D gene TRBD2, 6 bases. Germline V gene data show CDR1 as KGHSH and CDR2 as LQKENI. Between the trimmed V and J ends, which lost 3 bases and 6 bases, there was a span of 9 bases. This CDR3 spans 13 amino acids. This CDR3 reads CASSPLTSNEQFF. The CDR3 region has the DNA TGTGCCAGCTCACCTCTGACTAGCAATGAGCAGTTCTTC.

The chain has TRBV2 and TRBJ1-2, with 7 bases that match TRBD1. CDR1 is SNHLY and CDR2 is FYNNEI in the germline V gene. The CDR3 is 13 residues long. Trimming removed 6 bases from V and 5 bases from J; junction bases left unmatched: 6. The CDR3 is CASRQPGQYGYTF. The CDR3 DNA is TGTGCCAGCAGGCAACCGGGACAGTATGGCTACACCTTC. The whole variable domain, filled in from reference TRBV2 and TRBJ1-2, reads EPEVTQTPSHQVTQMGQEVILRCVPISNHLYFYWYRQILGQKVEFLVSFYNNEISEKSEIFDDQFSVERPDGSNFTLKIRSTKLEDSAMYFCASRQPGQYGYTFGSGTRLTVV.

The chain carries TRBV28 and TRBJ2-4, with a tentative D call TRBD2 (6 bases). This CDR3 has 16 residues. V was clipped by 6 bases and J by 8 bases, with 23 bases between them. Germline assignment: CDR1 MDHEN and CDR2 SYDVKM. CDR3 in amino acids: CASSIRVGPGVDIQYF. The CDR3 DNA reads as TGTGCCAGCAGCATCAGGGTAGGGCCGGGGGTAGACATTCAGTACTTC.

The genes are TRBV7-6 and TRBJ1-3; D is unclear. CDR1 and CDR2 (germline): SGHVS, FNYEAQ. The CDR3 loop spans 15 amino acids. With 5 bases removed from V and 0 bases from J, the gap between germline ends came to 11 bases. DNA of the CDR3: TGTGCCAGCAGCGGTACCACAGACTCTGGAAACACCATATATTTT. It is translated as CASSGTTDSGNTIYF.

The chain combines TRBV6-1 with TRBJ2-2, with 11 bases fitting TRBD2. Germline-derived CDR1 and CDR2 are MNHNS and SASEGT. The CDR3 runs 17 residues. J lost 4 bases, V lost 2 bases, and 6 bases had no gene match. The CDR3 here is CASSELSGGASTGELFF. The CDR3, as DNA: TGTGCCAGCAGTGAACTTAGCGGGGGGGCGAGCACCGGGGAGCTGTTTTTT.

The count of this clone is one. This chain connects TRBV18 to TRBJ2-5, with 7 positions matching TRBD1. Per germline, CDR1 KGHSH and CDR2 LQKENI. V lost 5 bases to trimming and J lost 5 bases; unmatched junction nucleotides: 11. CDR3 length: 15 amino acids. CDR3 region: CASSSTYRGRETQYF. The CDR3 nucleotides read TGTGCCAGCTCATCAACCTACAGGGGCAGGGAGACCCAGTACTTC.